The clone carrying this T cell receptor (beta chain) was recorded only once. The data belong to a study of blood T cell repertoires in COVID-19. As for the study in general: Sites across the United States, Italy and Spain contributed samples from acute and convalescent COVID-19. T cells, B-cell-depleted T cells, or PBMCs supplied cDNA or gDNA.

The V gene lost 6 bases and the J gene lost 9 bases, with 23 bases spanning the gap. CDR3 size: 15 residues. Germline CDR1 reads MNHEY; CDR2 reads SVGAGI. Original analysis: Amplifying reference gene primers gave estimates of nucleated cell counts. The method was immunoSEQ multiplex PCR; TCRdb's version includes in-frame clones alone and lacks a portion of them. Clone size and the V and J calls come from that table; the DNA yielded D and trimming. The data hold fewer than 85,000 clones, with roughly 80% observed a single time. This chain links TRBV6-5 with TRBJ1-2, with D perhaps matching TRBD1 (6 bases). This TCR derives from an older woman with acute or convalescent COVID-19. Sequencing was carried out using peripheral blood. CDR3 sequence (DNA): TGTGCCAGCAGGTTCGGGACAACCCTTTTTACTCGCTACACCTTC. Its protein is CASRFGTTLFTRYTF.